The 18 T cell receptor beta chains presented below share a single source sample, sequenced in a study of PD-1 blockade in classical Hodgkin lymphoma. All patients relapsed after autologous stem cell transplantation, and brentuximab vedotin exposure varied. Assay used: immunoSEQ multiplex PCR; TCRdb lists only in-frame clones, some missing. The sample has over 25,000 clones, approximately 82% seen once; the top ten hold 20% to 25%. Here the sequenced sample was peripheral blood mononuclear cells (PBMCs), taken before the second cycle of nivolumab. These receptors all stem from a human donor with classical Hodgkin lymphoma.

The V and J genes are TRBV30 and TRBJ1-6; D remains unclear. Trimming shortened V by 0 bases and J by 10 bases, and 7 bases separated the two germline ends. Germline loops: CDR1 GTSNPN, CDR2 SVGIG (reference sequence). The CDR3 runs to 12 residues. In DNA, the CDR3 is TGTGCCTGGAGTGTATTGTGGTCACCCCTCCACTTT. Its translation: CAWSVLWSPLHF.

This sequence joins TRBV19 and TRBJ2-1; 9 positions agree with TRBD1. Germline V gene lookup returns CDR1 LNHDA and CDR2 SQIVND (reference sequence). V trimming: 5 bases; J trimming: 3 bases; junction bases outside the gene matches: 5. CDR3 length equals 15 residues. For the CDR3, the DNA is TGTGCCAGTAGTCCAACAGGGGGCGGCTACAATGAGCAGTTCTTC. This translates into CASSPTGGGYNEQFF.

This sequence joins TRBV4-3 and TRBJ1-3, with D possibly matching TRBD1 (5 bases). The CDR3 spans 17 residues. Germline CDR1 is LGHNA and CDR2 is YSLEER. The germline V and J ends were trimmed by 1 base and 2 bases, with 15 bases remaining between them. CDR3 region: CASSQGGAGLAGNTIYF. CDR3 nucleotide sequence: TGCGCCAGCAGCCAAGGAGGGGCGGGGTTGGCTGGAAACACCATATATTTT.

The chain joins TRBV7-2 to TRBJ1-2, with D uncertain. Germline lookup yields CDR1 SGHTA and CDR2 FQGNSA. Trimming removed 1 base at V and 7 bases at J, with 13 bases between. The CDR3 is 14 residues long. CDR3 amino acids: CASSLVAPLGGYTF. In nucleotides, the CDR3 is TGTGCCAGCAGCTTAGTTGCTCCCCTAGGTGGCTACACCTTC.

The chain links TRBV25-1 to TRBJ2-1, with 8 positions matching TRBD2. The CDR3 is made up of 16 amino acids. Per the germline V gene, CDR1 is MGHDK and CDR2 is SYGVNS. Trimming took 2 bases from V and 4 from J; bases not matched to a gene: 7. The CDR3 DNA sequence: TGTGCCAGCAGTGAAAATAGCGGGGTGAGATACAATGAGCAGTTCTTC. Its translation is CASSENSGVRYNEQFF.

The CDR3 nucleotides read TGTGCCAGTAGTACCCCGGGACGGGCGAATGAAAAACTGTTTTTT. Translation: CASSTPGRANEKLFF. The gene calls are TRBV19 and TRBJ1-4; a weak D match, TRBD1 (5 bases). Germline CDR1 LNHDA, CDR2 SQIVND (reference sequence). The CDR3 is 15 amino acids. Trimming left V 4 bases short and J 5 bases short, with 14 bases between.

The CDR3 coding sequence is TGCGCCAGCAGCCAATTAGGGGAGACCCAGTACTTC. Translating gives CASSQLGETQYF. The J gene is TRBJ2-5, the V gene TRBV4-3, with unresolved D. This CDR3 is 12 amino acids long. Germline lookup yields CDR1 LGHNA and CDR2 YSLEER. Trimming pared 2 bases from V and 5 bases from J, leaving 6 bases between.

V is TRBV28 and J is TRBJ1-4, with 7 positions matching TRBD1. The V gene's germline CDR1 is MDHEN and CDR2 SYDVKM. This CDR3 comprises 13 residues. With 5 bases clipped from V and 16 bases from J, the junction kept 13 bases outside the gene matches. The CDR3 region is CASSPRTGKNRFF. DNA of the CDR3: TGTGCCAGCAGTCCCCGGACAGGAAAAAATAGGTTTTTT.

J is TRBJ1-5 and V is TRBV4-1, with D tentatively TRBD1 (5 bases). The CDR3 is 14 residues long. The germline V gene has CDR1 MGHRA and CDR2 YSYEKL. Trimming pared 8 bases from V and 1 base from J, leaving 12 bases between. The CDR3 is CASAAWGSNQPQHF. The CDR3, as DNA: TGCGCCAGCGCTGCCTGGGGGAGCAATCAGCCCCAGCATTTT.

The genes are TRBV13 and TRBJ1-1; D unresolved. V shed 0 bases and J shed 0 bases, with 5 bases lying between them. Germline assignment: CDR1 PRHDT and CDR2 FYEKMQ (reference sequence). CDR3 length equals 14 residues. In nucleotides, the CDR3 is TGTGCCAGCAGCTTAGGAATTTTGAACACTGAAGCTTTCTTT. As protein: CASSLGILNTEAFF.

The rearrangement links TRBV6-6 to TRBJ2-7; TRBD2 matches 10 bases. The CDR3 has 15 amino acids. V lost 5 bases and J lost 2; bases outside the gene matches: 6. The V gene's germline CDR1 is MNHNY and CDR2 SVGAGI (reference sequence). CDR3 in amino acids: CASSGASGRTYEQYF. The CDR3, as DNA: TGTGCCAGCAGTGGGGCTAGCGGGAGAACCTACGAGCAGTACTTC.

CDR3 in amino acids: CASGLVPGISSYNEQFF. For the CDR3, the DNA is TGTGCTAGTGGTTTGGTACCGGGCATCAGCTCCTACAATGAGCAGTTCTTC. The gene calls are TRBV12-5 and TRBJ2-1; D gene ambiguous. Germline V gene lookup returns CDR1 LGHNT and CDR2 FRNRAP. Trimming cost V 0 bases and J 0 bases, with 12 bases left between them. This CDR3 spans 17 amino acids.

The rearrangement links TRBV27 to TRBJ1-6; no clear D gene. This CDR3 region has 13 residues. The V end lost 10 bases, the J end lost 0 bases, and 7 bases lay between the germline ends. Germline CDR1 and CDR2: MNHEY and SMNVEV (reference sequence). CDR3: CATAGSYNSPLHF. Written as DNA, the CDR3 is TGTGCCACCGCAGGCTCCTATAATTCACCCCTCCACTTT.

CDR3 in DNA: TGTGCCAGATTTCGACAGCTAGCTAACTATGGCTACACCTTC. It translates to CARFRQLANYGYTF. This chain links TRBV2 with TRBJ1-2, with a weak D call TRBD1 (5 bases). This CDR3 has 14 amino acids. V was cut by 9 bases and J by 0 bases, with 14 bases left in between. Germline CDR1 reads SNHLY; CDR2 reads FYNNEI.

The chain employs TRBV6-5 and TRBJ1-2; the match to TRBD1 covers 8 bases. The CDR3 length is 13 residues. Germline V CDR1 and CDR2: MNHEY, SVGAGI. V shed 6 bases, J shed 8 bases, and the junction held 8 bases outside the gene matches. The CDR3 region is CASRLTGAGGYTF. For the CDR3, the DNA is TGTGCCAGCAGGTTGACAGGGGCGGGGGGCTACACCTTC.

The rearrangement uses TRBV4-2 and TRBJ2-7, with D perhaps TRBD1 or TRBD2 (5 bases each). This CDR3 has 15 residues. V lost 3 bases, J lost 2 bases, and 14 bases lay in between. Germline assignment: CDR1 LGHNA and CDR2 YNFKEQ. The CDR3 sequence is CASSQQRGLAYEQYF. CDR3 sequence (DNA): TGTGCCAGCAGCCAGCAACGGGGCTTGGCCTACGAGCAGTACTTC.

As to this clone: Its ends do not fully match the called genes, so a read error is possible. The V gene is TRBV7-7, the J gene TRBJ2-5, with 9 bases aligning to TRBD1. This CDR3 spans 16 amino acids. In germline, CDR1 is SSHAT, CDR2 FNYEAQ (reference sequence). The CDR3 nucleotides are TGTGCTAGCAGCTTAGGGTTACAGGGGGCGAGGGAGACCCAGTACTTC. This encodes CASSLGLQGARETQYF.

The chain uses TRBV15 and TRBJ1-2, with D tentatively TRBD1 (5 bases). This CDR3 spans 16 amino acids. Germline loops: CDR1 LNHNV, CDR2 YYDKDF (reference sequence). V lost 1 base to trimming and J lost 4 bases, with 16 bases between them. CDR3: CATSRAQGIPPYGYTF. DNA for the CDR3: TGTGCCACCAGCAGAGCGCAGGGTATCCCCCCCTATGGCTACACCTTC.